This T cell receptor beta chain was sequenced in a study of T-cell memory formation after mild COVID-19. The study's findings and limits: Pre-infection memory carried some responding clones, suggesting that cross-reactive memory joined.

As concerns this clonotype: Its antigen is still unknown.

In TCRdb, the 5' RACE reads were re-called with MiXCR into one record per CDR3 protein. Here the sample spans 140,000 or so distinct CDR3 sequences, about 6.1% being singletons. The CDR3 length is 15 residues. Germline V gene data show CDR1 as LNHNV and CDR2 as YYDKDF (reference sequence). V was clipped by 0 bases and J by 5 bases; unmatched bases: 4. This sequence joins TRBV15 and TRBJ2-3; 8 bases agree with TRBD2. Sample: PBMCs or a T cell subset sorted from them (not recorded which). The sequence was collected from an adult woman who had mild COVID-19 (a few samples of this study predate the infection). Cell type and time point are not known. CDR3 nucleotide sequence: TGTGCCACCAGCAGAGATGGCCTAGCGGGAGATACGCAGTATTTT. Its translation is CATSRDGLAGDTQYF. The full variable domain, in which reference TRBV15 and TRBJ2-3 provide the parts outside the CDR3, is DAMVIQNPRYQVTQFGKPVTLSCSQTLNHNVMYWYQQKSSQAPKLLFHYYDKDFNNEADTPDNFQSRRPNTSFCFLDIRSPGLGDTAMYLCATSRDGLAGDTQYFGPGTRLTVL.